The present TCR beta chain was sequenced within a study of blood T cell repertoires in COVID-19 (dated by TCRdb to the early 2020s). In the study overall: The collaborator samples originated in the United States, Italy and Spain and spanned the acute and convalescent phases of COVID-19. The samples were drawn from the first 160 participants of the ongoing ImmuneRACE study and from 1,254 subjects provided by 6 global collaborators. A freely available public database, intended as a resource for researchers studying the immune response to SARS-CoV-2, is where the repertoires were released. Where HLA class I and class II types were available, the types were taken from metadata supplied by the sample provider, not from assay-based typing. Deeply sampled blood TCRbeta repertoires from subjects exposed to, actively infected with, or recovered from COVID-19 were included in the dataset. A de-identified subject ID, COVID-19 status, age in years and sex were almost always included in the sample metadata. The material from the prospective study consisted of cDNA or gDNA derived from T cells, B-cell-depleted T cells, or PBMCs.

In regard to this clone: No cognate antigen has been identified for it. Base quality data are lacking; no much larger clone is found one base away.

CDR1 is given as GTSNPN and CDR2 as SVGIG, both from the germline V gene (reference sequence). Inclusive of the bounding cysteine and phenylalanine, the CDR3 is 14 residues long. CDR3 DNA is the only sequence kept; it has 42 bases, read in frame from the first base. V loses 0 bases of germline sequence and J loses 4 bases, and the interval between the two ends is 13 bases. TCRbeta CDR3 regions were amplified from genomic DNA using the immunoSEQ Assay, a bias-controlled multiplex PCR. The original methods were these. Nucleated cell counts per sample were estimated from amplification of reference gene primers within the assay. To quantify the absolute abundance of each unique TCRbeta CDR3 rearrangement, sequence reads were collapsed and filtered. For each sample, productive Simpson clonality was calculated by taking the square root of Simpson's diversity index across productive rearrangements. The immuneACCESS repertoire file appears here via TCRdb, limited to in-frame rearrangements. These files lack a portion of the clones; in checked studies, under half of the deficit traces to unresolved V genes, and the cause of the others is not known. V and J calls and clone size are copied from that table; D and trimming were computed from the DNA. The sample includes 70,000 to 95,000 clones, with 81% observed a single time. The top ten clones comprise about 13% of the sample.

Study-level results and caveats: How much clinical and demographic metadata was included differed by source and by participant, and the metadata was provided uncurated.

Each collaborating institution followed its own protocols to collect whole blood in K2EDTA tubes. Collaborator samples were shipped for TCRbeta analysis as frozen whole blood, isolated PBMCs, or DNA extracted from either sample type. The chain employs TRBV30 and TRBJ2-7; the D gene assignment is ambiguous. The clonotype was recovered from a human donor in a cohort sampled during active COVID-19. The sequenced sample was peripheral blood. The CDR3 corresponds to CAWSVVGSRYEQYF. The sequenced DNA: TGTGCCTGGAGTGTAGTCGGGTCGAGGTACGAGCAGTACTTC. Extended through the reference TRBV30 and TRBJ2-7 proteins, this CDR3 yields the full variable domain: SQTIHQWPATLVQPVGSPLSLECTVEGTSNPNLYWYRQAAGRGLQLLFYSVGIGQISSEVPQNLSASRPQDRQFILSSKKLLLSDSGFYLCAWSVVGSRYEQYFGPGTRLTVT.